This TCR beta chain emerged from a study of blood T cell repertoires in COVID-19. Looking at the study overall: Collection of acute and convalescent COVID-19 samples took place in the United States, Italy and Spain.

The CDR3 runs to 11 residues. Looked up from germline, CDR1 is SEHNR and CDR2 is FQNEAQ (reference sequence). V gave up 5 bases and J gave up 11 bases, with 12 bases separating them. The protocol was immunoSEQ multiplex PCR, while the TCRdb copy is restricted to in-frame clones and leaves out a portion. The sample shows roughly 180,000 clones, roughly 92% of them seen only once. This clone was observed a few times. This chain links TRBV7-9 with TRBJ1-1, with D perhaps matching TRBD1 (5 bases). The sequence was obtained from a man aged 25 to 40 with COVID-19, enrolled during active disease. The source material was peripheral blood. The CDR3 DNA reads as TGTGCCAGCAGCCCGGACATTAAGGCTTTCTTT. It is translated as CASSPDIKAFF.